The clone carrying this TCR beta chain has a handful of counts. These data belong to a study of sequential checkpoint blockade in melanoma. Study context: DNA from 91 pretreatment tumor samples underwent TCRβ immunosequencing.

V lost 5 bases and J 1 base, leaving 13 bases between the germline ends. Per germline, CDR1 SGDLS and CDR2 YYNGEE. This CDR3 comprises 14 residues. Treatment of the sample: randomized to nivolumab then ipilimumab (arm A) or the reverse (arm B). Generated by immunoSEQ multiplex PCR, the TCRdb table keeps only in-frame clones and is missing some. The repertoire holds 6,500 to 10,000 clones, with about a quarter as singletons. The clonotype originates from a human donor with melanoma. Sequenced here: tumor tissue (inferred from file names), sampled from a patient given nivolumab and ipilimumab in sequence. The rearrangement uses TRBV9 and TRBJ2-7, with no clear D. The CDR3 bases are TGTGCCAGCAGTGAAGAAGTCGGATCCTACGAGCAGTACTTC. Translated: CASSEEVGSYEQYF.